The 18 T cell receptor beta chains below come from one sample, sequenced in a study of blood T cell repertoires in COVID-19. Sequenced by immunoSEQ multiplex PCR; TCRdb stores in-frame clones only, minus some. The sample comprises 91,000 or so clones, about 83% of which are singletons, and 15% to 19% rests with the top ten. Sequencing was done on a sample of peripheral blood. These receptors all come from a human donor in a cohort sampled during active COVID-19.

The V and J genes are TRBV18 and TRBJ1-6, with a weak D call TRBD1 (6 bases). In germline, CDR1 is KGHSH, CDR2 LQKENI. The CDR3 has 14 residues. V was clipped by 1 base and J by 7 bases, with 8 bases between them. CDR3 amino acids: CASSPRDTNSPLHF. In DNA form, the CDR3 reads TGTGCCAGCTCACCACGGGACACCAATTCACCCCTCCACTTT.

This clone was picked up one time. CDR3 sequence: CASSRSGENTEAFF. The CDR3 DNA is TGTGCCAGCTCACGGTCAGGGGAAAACACTGAAGCTTTCTTT. This chain connects TRBV18 to TRBJ1-1; D may be TRBD1 (6 bases). CDR3 size: 14 residues. The V and J ends lost 4 bases and 2 bases respectively, with 11 bases between them. Germline assignment: CDR1 KGHSH and CDR2 LQKENI.

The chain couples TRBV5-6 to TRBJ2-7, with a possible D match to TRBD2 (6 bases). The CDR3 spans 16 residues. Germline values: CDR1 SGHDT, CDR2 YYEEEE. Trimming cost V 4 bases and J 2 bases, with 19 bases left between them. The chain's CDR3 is CASSLSGTPPAYEQYF. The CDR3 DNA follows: TGTGCCAGCAGCCTGTCCGGGACTCCCCCAGCCTACGAGCAGTACTTC.

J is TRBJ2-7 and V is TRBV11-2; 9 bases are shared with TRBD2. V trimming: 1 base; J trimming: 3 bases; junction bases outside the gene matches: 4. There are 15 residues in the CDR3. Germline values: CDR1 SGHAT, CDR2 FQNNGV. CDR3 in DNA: TGTGCCAGCAGCTTAGTTGCTAGCGGGGTCTACGAGCAGTACTTC. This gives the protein CASSLVASGVYEQYF. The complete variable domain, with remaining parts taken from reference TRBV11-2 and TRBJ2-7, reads EAGVAQSPRYKIIEKRQSVAFWCNPISGHATLYWYQQILGQGPKLLIQFQNNGVVDDSQLPKDRFSAERLKGVDSTLKIQPAKLEDSAVYLCASSLVASGVYEQYFGPGTRLTVT.

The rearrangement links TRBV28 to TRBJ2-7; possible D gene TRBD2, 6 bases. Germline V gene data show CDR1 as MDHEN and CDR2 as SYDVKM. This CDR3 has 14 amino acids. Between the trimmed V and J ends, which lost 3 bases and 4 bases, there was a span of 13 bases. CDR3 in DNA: TGTGCCAGCAGTTTGTTAGCGGTTGAATACGAGCAGTACTTC. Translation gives CASSLLAVEYEQYF.

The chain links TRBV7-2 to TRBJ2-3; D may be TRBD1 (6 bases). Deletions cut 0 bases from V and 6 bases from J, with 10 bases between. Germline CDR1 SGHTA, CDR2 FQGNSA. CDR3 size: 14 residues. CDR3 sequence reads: CASSLARGHDTQYF. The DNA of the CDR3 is TGTGCCAGCAGCTTAGCCAGGGGACACGATACGCAGTATTTT.

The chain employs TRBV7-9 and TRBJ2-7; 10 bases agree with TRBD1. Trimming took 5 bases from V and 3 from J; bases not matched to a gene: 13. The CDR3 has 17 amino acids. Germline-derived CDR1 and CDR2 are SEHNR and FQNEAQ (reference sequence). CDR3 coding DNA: TGTGCCAGCAGCCGCAACTTACCGGGACAGGGGATCTACGAGCAGTACTTC. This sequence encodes CASSRNLPGQGIYEQYF.

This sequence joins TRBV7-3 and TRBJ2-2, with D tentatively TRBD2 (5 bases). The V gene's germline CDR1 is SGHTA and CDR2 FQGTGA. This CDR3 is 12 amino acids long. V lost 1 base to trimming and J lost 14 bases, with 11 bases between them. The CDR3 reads CASSLNPGILFF. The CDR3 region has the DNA TGTGCCAGCAGCTTAAATCCCGGGATCCTGTTTTTT.

Here the CDR3 reads CASSPQTGWNQPQHF. CDR3 bases: TGTGCCAGTAGTCCTCAGACAGGGTGGAATCAGCCCCAGCATTTT. The genes are TRBV19 and TRBJ1-5; TRBD1 aligns across 7 bases. The CDR3 loop spans 15 amino acids. The germline V gene has CDR1 LNHDA and CDR2 SQIVND (reference sequence). V gave up 5 bases and J gave up 4 bases; unmatched junction bases: 8.

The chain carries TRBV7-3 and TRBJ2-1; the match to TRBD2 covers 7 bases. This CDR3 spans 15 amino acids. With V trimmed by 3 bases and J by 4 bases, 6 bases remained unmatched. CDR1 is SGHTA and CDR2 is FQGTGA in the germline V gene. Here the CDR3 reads CASSLGGSTYNEQFF. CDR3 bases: TGTGCCAGCAGCTTGGGCGGGAGCACGTACAATGAGCAGTTCTTC.

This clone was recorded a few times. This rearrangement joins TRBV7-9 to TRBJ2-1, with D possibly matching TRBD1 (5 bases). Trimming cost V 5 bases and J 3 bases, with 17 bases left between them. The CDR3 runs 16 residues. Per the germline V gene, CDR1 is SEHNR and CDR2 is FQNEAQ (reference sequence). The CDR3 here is CASSPTTATGYNEQFF. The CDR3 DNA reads TGTGCCAGCAGCCCTACGACAGCCACGGGCTACAATGAGCAGTTCTTC.

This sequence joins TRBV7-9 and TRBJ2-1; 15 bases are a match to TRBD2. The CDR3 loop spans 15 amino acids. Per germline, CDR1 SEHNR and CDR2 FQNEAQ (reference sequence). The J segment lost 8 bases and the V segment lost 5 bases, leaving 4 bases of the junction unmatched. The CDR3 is CASSRTSGRAYEQFF. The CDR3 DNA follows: TGTGCCAGCAGCCGGACTAGCGGGAGGGCCTATGAGCAGTTCTTC.

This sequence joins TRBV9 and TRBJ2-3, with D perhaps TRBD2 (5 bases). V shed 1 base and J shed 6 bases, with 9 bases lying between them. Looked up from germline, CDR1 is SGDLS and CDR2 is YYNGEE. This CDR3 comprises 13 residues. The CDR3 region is CASSVSSPDTQYF. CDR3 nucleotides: TGTGCCAGCAGCGTATCTAGCCCCGATACGCAGTATTTT.

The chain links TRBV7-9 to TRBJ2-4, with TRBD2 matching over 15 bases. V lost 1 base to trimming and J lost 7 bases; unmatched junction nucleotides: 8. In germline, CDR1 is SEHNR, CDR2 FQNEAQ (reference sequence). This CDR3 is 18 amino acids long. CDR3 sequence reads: CASSLVGLAGGPGNIQYF. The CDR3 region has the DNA TGTGCCAGCAGCTTAGTAGGACTAGCGGGAGGGCCGGGGAACATTCAGTACTTC.

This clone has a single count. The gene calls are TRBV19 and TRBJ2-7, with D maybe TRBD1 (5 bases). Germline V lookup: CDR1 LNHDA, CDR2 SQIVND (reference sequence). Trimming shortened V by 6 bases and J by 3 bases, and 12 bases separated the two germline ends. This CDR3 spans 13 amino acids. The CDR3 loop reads CASRPQASYEQYF. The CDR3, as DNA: TGTGCCAGTAGACCACAGGCGAGCTACGAGCAGTACTTC.

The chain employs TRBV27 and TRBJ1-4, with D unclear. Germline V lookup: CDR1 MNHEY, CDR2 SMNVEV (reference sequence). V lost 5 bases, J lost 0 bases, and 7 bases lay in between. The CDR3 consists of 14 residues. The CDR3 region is CASSGLATNEKLFF. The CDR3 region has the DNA TGTGCCAGCAGTGGGCTTGCAACTAATGAAAAACTGTTTTTT.

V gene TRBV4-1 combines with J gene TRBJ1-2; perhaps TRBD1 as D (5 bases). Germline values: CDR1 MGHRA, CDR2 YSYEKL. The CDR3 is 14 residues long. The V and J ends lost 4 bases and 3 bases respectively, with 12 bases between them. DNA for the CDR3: TGCGCCAGCAGCCGTCAGGGTCGGGACTATGGCTACACCTTC. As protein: CASSRQGRDYGYTF.

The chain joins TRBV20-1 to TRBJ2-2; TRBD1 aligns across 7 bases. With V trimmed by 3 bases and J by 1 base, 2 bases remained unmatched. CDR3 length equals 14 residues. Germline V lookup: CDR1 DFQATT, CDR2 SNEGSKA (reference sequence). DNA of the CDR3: TGCAGTGCTAGTAGACAGGGGAACACCGGGGAGCTGTTTTTT. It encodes CSASRQGNTGELFF.